These 18 T cell receptor beta chains share one sample of origin, sequenced in a study of cytomegalovirus exposure and HLA in healthy donors. Repertoires were generated with immunoSEQ multiplex PCR, while TCRdb's copy carries only in-frame clones and drops some. This sample has about 140,000 clones; about 90% occur once, and the top ten carry roughly 3%. Sequencing input: PBMCs. The receptors here all came from a young man in good health and CMV-seronegative.

The rearrangement uses TRBV11-2 and TRBJ2-1, with TRBD2 identical over 9 bases. The germline V gene has CDR1 SGHAT and CDR2 FQNNGV. Trimming removed 3 bases from V and 4 bases from J; junction bases left unmatched: 16. The CDR3 has 19 amino acids. The CDR3 reads CASSFPPSPRRGGYNEQFF. The DNA for the CDR3 is TGTGCCAGCAGCTTTCCCCCCAGTCCAAGGCGGGGGGGATACAATGAGCAGTTCTTC.

This chain connects TRBV6-5 to TRBJ2-5; 11 bases align to TRBD1. Germline V lookup: CDR1 MNHEY, CDR2 SVGAGI. Trimming removed 6 bases from V and 5 bases from J; junction bases left unmatched: 5. The CDR3 is 14 residues long. CDR3 region: CASSNGQGAETQYF. The CDR3 DNA reads as TGTGCCAGCAGCAATGGACAGGGGGCTGAGACCCAGTACTTC.

J is TRBJ2-3 and V is TRBV5-4; D is undetermined. The V end was cut by 1 base, the J end by 2 bases, with 14 bases between. CDR3 size: 16 residues. Germline V gene lookup returns CDR1 SGHNT and CDR2 YYREEE (reference sequence). The CDR3 reads CASSLSIDIHTDTQYF. The CDR3 nucleotides read TGTGCCAGCAGCTTGAGTATTGACATTCACACAGATACGCAGTATTTT.

The chain couples TRBV7-2 to TRBJ1-3, with a possible D match to TRBD1 (6 bases). From germline, CDR1 is SGHTA and CDR2 FQGNSA. With 2 bases removed from V and 4 bases from J, the gap between germline ends came to 15 bases. There are 16 residues in the CDR3. The CDR3 DNA follows: TGTGCCAGCAGCTTATTTTGGGGGCAGGGAGGAAACACCATATATTTT. Protein: CASSLFWGQGGNTIYF.

The V and J genes are TRBV5-6 and TRBJ2-4; TRBD2 might be the D (5 bases). The germline V gene encodes CDR1 SGHDT and CDR2 YYEEEE. V was shortened by 0 bases and J by 0 bases, with 10 bases between the two germline ends. The CDR3 length is 16 residues. The DNA for the CDR3 is TGTGCCAGCAGCTTGGGGGTCGGGGTAGCCAAAAACATTCAGTACTTC. It is translated as CASSLGVGVAKNIQYF.

The gene calls are TRBV10-3 and TRBJ2-2; 11 positions match TRBD1. The CDR3 has 14 amino acids. CDR1 is ENHRY, CDR2 SYGVKD, per germline. After removal of 8 bases from V and 4 bases from J, the junction contained 3 bases not matched to a gene. The CDR3 region is CAIQGQGVTGELFF. The CDR3 region has the DNA TGTGCCATCCAGGGACAGGGGGTCACCGGGGAGCTGTTTTTT.

This rearrangement joins TRBV7-6 to TRBJ2-5, with D possibly being TRBD2 (6 bases). The CDR3 totals 14 residues. Trimming removed 1 base at V and 4 bases at J, with 10 bases between. Germline V gives CDR1 SGHVS, CDR2 FNYEAQ. CDR3 DNA: TGTGCCAGCAGCTTAGAGCTAGCGCCAGAGACCCAGTACTTC. This sequence encodes CASSLELAPETQYF.

The rearrangement uses TRBV13 and TRBJ2-3; TRBD2 agrees at 8 bases. Germline-derived CDR1 and CDR2 are PRHDT and FYEKMQ (reference sequence). CDR3 length: 16 amino acids. The J segment lost 6 bases and the V segment lost 5 bases, leaving 13 bases of the junction unmatched. The CDR3 DNA reads TGTGCCAGCAGCCTAACATCGGGGGGGAGGACTGATACGCAGTATTTT. Protein product: CASSLTSGGRTDTQYF.

There are a few counts of this clone. This chain joins TRBV7-2 and TRBJ2-2; a weak D match, TRBD1 (6 bases). V was clipped by 6 bases and J by 3 bases, with 8 bases between them. Looked up from germline, CDR1 is SGHTA and CDR2 is FQGNSA. The length of the CDR3 is 13 residues. CDR3 DNA: TGTGCCAGCAGGAAGGGGGACACCGGGGAGCTGTTTTTT. Amino acid sequence: CASRKGDTGELFF.

The gene calls are TRBV2 and TRBJ1-2; no firm D call. The germline V and J ends were trimmed by 7 bases and 4 bases, with 7 bases remaining between them. The V gene's germline CDR1 is SNHLY and CDR2 FYNNEI. There are 11 residues in the CDR3. CDR3 in DNA: TGTGCCAGCACCTGGAGCTATGGCTACACCTTC. Translating it yields CASTWSYGYTF.

The rearrangement links TRBV28 to TRBJ2-4; the match to TRBD2 covers 14 bases. V dropped 6 bases and J dropped 6; count of bases not matched to a gene: 16. CDR1 and CDR2 (germline): MDHEN, SYDVKM. The CDR3 covers 19 residues. The CDR3 nucleotides are TGTGCCAGCAGCGTACGTGAGGGACTAGCGGGAGTCTTGGGAAACATTCAGTACTTC. Its translation: CASSVREGLAGVLGNIQYF.

This clone was observed a few times. This chain joins TRBV10-1 and TRBJ2-7; D ambiguous. The V gene's germline CDR1 is WNHNN and CDR2 SYGVQD (reference sequence). The CDR3 loop spans 13 amino acids. V dropped 5 bases and J dropped 4 bases, with 12 bases sitting between them. The CDR3 DNA is TGCGCCAGCAGTTATGGAGAACGGTACGAGCAGTACTTC. It yields the protein CASSYGERYEQYF.

As to this clone: Other nucleotide sequences from this sample produce the same CDR3. For the CDR3, the DNA is TGTGCCAGCAGTCCCGGGAGGGGGGATGGAAACACCATATATTTT. Protein sequence: CASSPGRGDGNTIYF. The chain couples TRBV28 to TRBJ1-3, with a weak D call TRBD1 (6 bases). V gave up 5 bases and J gave up 3 bases, with 14 bases separating them. This CDR3 has 15 residues. Germline V gene lookup returns CDR1 MDHEN and CDR2 SYDVKM. Based on the CDR3 plus reference TRBV28 and TRBJ1-3, the full variable domain is DVKVTQSSRYLVKRTGEKVFLECVQDMDHENMFWYRQDPGLGLRLIYFSYDVKMKEKGDIPEGYSVSREKKERFSLILESASTNQTSMYLCASSPGRGDGNTIYFGEGSWLTVV.

The rearrangement links TRBV5-1 to TRBJ1-1; 7 nucleotides align to TRBD1. Germline V gene sequence: CDR1 SGHRS, CDR2 YFSETQ. The CDR3 is 14 amino acids. Trimming at V came to 3 bases and at J to 1 base, leaving 3 bases not matched to a gene. DNA of the CDR3: TGCGCCAGCAGCTGGGGGACAGCGAACACTGAAGCTTTCTTT. It encodes CASSWGTANTEAFF.

The chain couples TRBV5-1 to TRBJ1-4; D may be TRBD1 (6 bases). CDR3 length: 15 residues. CDR1 and CDR2 (germline): SGHRS, YFSETQ. Trimming removed 3 bases from V and 4 bases from J, with 13 bases in between. This CDR3 reads CASSSFGTINEKLFF. CDR3 in DNA: TGCGCCAGCAGCTCCTTCGGGACAATTAATGAAAAACTGTTTTTT.

This clone appeared once. The gene calls are TRBV5-8 and TRBJ2-7, with 10 nucleotides matching TRBD2. The CDR3 is 15 residues long. Trimming cost V 1 base and J 0 bases; bases outside gene matches: 1. Germline lookup yields CDR1 SGHTS and CDR2 YDEGEE. The CDR3 coding sequence is TGTGCCAGCAGCTTGTGGACTAGCGGCTCCTACGAGCAGTACTTC. Amino acids: CASSLWTSGSYEQYF.

V gene TRBV5-1 combines with J gene TRBJ1-2, with D unclear. V dropped 0 bases and J dropped 1 base, with 7 bases sitting between them. The CDR3 is 14 amino acids. Germline CDR1 reads SGHRS; CDR2 reads YFSETQ. Here the CDR3 DNA reads TGCGCCAGCAGCTTGGGAGGGATTAACTATGGCTACACCTTC. Translated, it gives CASSLGGINYGYTF.

V gene TRBV19 combines with J gene TRBJ2-7, with TRBD1 as a possible D gene (6 bases). CDR3 length equals 13 residues. Germline lookup yields CDR1 LNHDA and CDR2 SQIVND (reference sequence). Trimming removed 6 bases from V and 5 bases from J, with 14 bases in between. CDR3: CASSIARQDEQYF. CDR3 coding DNA: TGTGCCAGTAGCATCGCCAGACAGGACGAGCAGTACTTC. The complete variable domain, with remaining parts taken from reference TRBV19 and TRBJ2-7, reads DGGITQSPKYLFRKEGQNVTLSCEQNLNHDAMYWYRQDPGQGLRLIYYSQIVNDFQKGDIAEGYSVSREKKESFPLTVTSAQKNPTAFYLCASSIARQDEQYFGPGTRLTVT.